This entry is about one TCR beta chain. The method was immunoSEQ multiplex PCR; TCRdb's version includes in-frame clones alone and lacks a portion of them. The table lists 30,000 to 40,000 clones, approximately 93% of them singletons, with about 0.86% in the top ten. The sample belongs to a study of blood T cell repertoires in COVID-19. Study context: The origin of the acute and convalescent COVID-19 samples was the United States, Italy and Spain. In each case, the material was cDNA or gDNA derived from T cells, B-cell-depleted T cells, or PBMCs.

CDR1 and CDR2 from the germline V gene are MNHNS and SASEGT. The junction had 0 bases not matched to a gene; V was cut back by 2 bases and J by 3 bases. This CDR3 has 14 amino acids. The origin of this receptor is a male donor with active COVID-19. The chain combines TRBV6-1 with TRBJ2-2; 7 nucleotides align to TRBD2. The source material was peripheral blood. CDR3 sequence: CASSELADTGELFF. As DNA, the CDR3 is TGTGCCAGCAGTGAACTAGCGGACACCGGGGAGCTGTTTTTT.